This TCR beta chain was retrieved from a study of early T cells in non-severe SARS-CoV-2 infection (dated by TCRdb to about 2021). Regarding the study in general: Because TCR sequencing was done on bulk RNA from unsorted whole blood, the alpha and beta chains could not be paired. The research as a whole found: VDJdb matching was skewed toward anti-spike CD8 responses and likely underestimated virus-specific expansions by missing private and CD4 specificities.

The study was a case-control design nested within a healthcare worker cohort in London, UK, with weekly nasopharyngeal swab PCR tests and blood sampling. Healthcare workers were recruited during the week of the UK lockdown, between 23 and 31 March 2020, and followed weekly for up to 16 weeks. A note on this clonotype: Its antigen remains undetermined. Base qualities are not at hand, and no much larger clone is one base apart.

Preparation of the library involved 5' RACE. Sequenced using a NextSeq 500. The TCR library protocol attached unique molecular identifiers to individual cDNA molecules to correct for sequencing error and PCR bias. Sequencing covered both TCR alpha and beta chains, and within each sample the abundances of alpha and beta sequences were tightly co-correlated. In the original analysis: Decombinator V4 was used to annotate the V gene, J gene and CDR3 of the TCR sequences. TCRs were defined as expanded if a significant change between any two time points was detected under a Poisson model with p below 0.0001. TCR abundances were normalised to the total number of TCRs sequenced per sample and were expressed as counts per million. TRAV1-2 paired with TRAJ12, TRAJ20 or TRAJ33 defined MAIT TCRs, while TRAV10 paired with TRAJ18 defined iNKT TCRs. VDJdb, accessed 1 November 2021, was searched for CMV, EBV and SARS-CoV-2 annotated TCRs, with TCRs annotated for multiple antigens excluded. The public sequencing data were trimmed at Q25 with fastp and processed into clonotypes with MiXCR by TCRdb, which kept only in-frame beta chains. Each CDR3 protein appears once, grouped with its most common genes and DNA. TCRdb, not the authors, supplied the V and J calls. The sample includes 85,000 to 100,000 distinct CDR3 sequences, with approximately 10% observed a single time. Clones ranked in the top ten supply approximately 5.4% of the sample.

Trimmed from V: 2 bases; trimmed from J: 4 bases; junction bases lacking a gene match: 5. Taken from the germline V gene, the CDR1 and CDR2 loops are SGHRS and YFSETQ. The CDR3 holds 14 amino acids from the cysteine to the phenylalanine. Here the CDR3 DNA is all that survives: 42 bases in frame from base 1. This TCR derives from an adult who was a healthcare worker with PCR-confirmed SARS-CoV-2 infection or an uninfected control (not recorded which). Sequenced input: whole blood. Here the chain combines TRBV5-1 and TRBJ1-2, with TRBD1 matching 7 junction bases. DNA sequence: TGCGCCAGCAGCTTACAGGGGTTGACCTATGGCTACACCTTC. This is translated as CASSLQGLTYGYTF.